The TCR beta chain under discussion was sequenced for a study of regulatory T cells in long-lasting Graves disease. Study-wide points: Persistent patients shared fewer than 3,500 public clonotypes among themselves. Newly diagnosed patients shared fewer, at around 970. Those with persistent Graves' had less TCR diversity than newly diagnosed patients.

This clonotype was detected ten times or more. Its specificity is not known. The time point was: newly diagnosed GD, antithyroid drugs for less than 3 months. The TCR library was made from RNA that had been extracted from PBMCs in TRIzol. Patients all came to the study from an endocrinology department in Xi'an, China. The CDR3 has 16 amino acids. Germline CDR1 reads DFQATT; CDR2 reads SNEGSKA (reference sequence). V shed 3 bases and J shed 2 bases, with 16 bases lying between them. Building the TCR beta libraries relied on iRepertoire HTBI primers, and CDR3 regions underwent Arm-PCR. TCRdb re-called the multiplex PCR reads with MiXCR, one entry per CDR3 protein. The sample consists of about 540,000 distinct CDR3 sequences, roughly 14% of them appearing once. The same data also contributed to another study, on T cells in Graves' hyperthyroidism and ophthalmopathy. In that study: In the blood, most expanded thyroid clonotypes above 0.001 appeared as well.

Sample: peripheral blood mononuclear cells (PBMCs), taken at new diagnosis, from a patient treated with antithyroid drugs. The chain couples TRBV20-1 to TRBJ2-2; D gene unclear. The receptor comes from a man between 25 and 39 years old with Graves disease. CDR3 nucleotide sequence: TGCAGTGCTAGGAGTACATCGCGGATTAACACCGGGGAGCTGTTTTTT. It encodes CSARSTSRINTGELFF.